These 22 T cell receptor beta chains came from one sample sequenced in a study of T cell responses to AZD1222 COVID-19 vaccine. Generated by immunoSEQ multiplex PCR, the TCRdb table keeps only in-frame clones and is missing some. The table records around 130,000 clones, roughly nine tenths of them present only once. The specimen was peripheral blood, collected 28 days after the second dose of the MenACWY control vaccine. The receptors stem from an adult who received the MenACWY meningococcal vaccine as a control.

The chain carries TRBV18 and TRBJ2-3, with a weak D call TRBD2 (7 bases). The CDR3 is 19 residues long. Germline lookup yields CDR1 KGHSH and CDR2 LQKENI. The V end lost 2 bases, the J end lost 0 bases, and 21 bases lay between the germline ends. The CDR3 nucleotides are TGTGCCAGCTCACCATTACGTGTCGGCGGGGGCTCTAGCACAGATACGCAGTATTTT. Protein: CASSPLRVGGGSSTDTQYF.

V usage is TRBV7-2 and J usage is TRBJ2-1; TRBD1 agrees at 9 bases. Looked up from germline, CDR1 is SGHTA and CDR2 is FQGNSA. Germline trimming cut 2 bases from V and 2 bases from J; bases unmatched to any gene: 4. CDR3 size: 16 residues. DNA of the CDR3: TGTGCCAGCAGCTTAACGGGACAGGGAGCCTACAATGAGCAGTTCTTC. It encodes CASSLTGQGAYNEQFF.

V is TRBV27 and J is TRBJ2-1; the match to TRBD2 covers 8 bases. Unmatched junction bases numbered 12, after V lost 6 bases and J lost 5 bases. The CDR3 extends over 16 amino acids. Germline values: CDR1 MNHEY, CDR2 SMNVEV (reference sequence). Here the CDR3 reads CASSPLEAGAHNEQFF. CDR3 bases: TGTGCCAGCAGCCCTCTGGAAGCGGGGGCCCACAATGAGCAGTTCTTC.

CDR3 protein: CSVVGGTRSLSEQYF. DNA for the CDR3: TGCAGCGTTGTGGGGGGGACTAGAAGCCTCAGCGAGCAGTACTTC. V gene TRBV29-1 combines with J gene TRBJ2-7, with 8 bases matching TRBD2. In germline, CDR1 is SQVTM, CDR2 ANQGSEA. V lost 4 bases to trimming and J lost 6 bases; unmatched junction nucleotides: 14. The CDR3 covers 15 residues.

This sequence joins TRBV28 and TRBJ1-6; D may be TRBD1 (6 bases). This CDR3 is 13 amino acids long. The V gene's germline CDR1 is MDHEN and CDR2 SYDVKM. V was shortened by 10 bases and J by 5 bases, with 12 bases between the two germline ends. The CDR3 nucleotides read TGTGCCAACAGCAGGGGCGATAATTCACCCCTCCACTTT. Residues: CANSRGDNSPLHF.

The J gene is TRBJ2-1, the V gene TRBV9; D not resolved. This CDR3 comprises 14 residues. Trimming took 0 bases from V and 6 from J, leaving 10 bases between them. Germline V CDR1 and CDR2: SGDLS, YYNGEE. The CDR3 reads CASSVGARGNEQFF. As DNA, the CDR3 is TGTGCCAGCAGCGTAGGAGCTAGAGGCAATGAGCAGTTCTTC. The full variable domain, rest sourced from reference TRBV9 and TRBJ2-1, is DSGVTQTPKHLITATGQRVTLRCSPRSGDLSVYWYQQSLDQGLQFLIQYYNGEERAKGNILERFSAQQFPDLHSELNLSSLELGDSALYFCASSVGARGNEQFFGPGTRLTVL.

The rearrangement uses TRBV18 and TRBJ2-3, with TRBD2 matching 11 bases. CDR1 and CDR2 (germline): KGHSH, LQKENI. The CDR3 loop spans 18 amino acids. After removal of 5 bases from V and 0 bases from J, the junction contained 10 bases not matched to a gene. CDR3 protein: CASSMGTSGTISTDTQYF. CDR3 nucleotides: TGTGCCAGCTCAATGGGGACTAGCGGAACAATTAGCACAGATACGCAGTATTTT.

This chain's CDR3 is CASRGGRGGEKLFF. The CDR3 region has the DNA TGTGCCAGCAGAGGAGGGAGAGGGGGTGAAAAACTGTTTTTT. The chain employs TRBV2 and TRBJ1-4, with D perhaps TRBD1 (6 bases). The CDR3 sequence is 14 residues long. Germline V gene lookup returns CDR1 SNHLY and CDR2 FYNNEI. Trimming cost V 6 bases and J 7 bases, with 15 bases left between them.

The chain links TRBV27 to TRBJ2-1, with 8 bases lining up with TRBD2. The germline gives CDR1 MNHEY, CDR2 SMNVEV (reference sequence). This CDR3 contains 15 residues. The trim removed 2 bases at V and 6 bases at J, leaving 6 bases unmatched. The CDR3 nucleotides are TGTGCCAGCAGTTTAGAAGGGACTAGAGGCAATGAGCAGTTCTTC. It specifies CASSLEGTRGNEQFF.

CDR3: CASPAPGSYEQYF. The CDR3 DNA reads as TGTGCCAGCCCCGCTCCGGGATCCTACGAGCAGTACTTC. V is TRBV27 and J is TRBJ2-7; D is possibly TRBD2 (5 bases). CDR3 size: 13 residues. V was clipped by 8 bases and J by 1 base, with 12 bases between them. Germline-derived CDR1 and CDR2 are MNHEY and SMNVEV (reference sequence).

CDR3 coding DNA: TGTGCCAGCAGCCCGGGACGGGGTAATCAGCCCCAGCATTTT. Its protein product is CASSPGRGNQPQHF. The V call is TRBV7-2, the J call TRBJ1-5; D perhaps matches TRBD1 (5 bases). CDR1 is SGHTA and CDR2 is FQGNSA in the germline V gene. The CDR3 has 14 amino acids. V shed 5 bases and J shed 4 bases, with 12 bases lying between them.

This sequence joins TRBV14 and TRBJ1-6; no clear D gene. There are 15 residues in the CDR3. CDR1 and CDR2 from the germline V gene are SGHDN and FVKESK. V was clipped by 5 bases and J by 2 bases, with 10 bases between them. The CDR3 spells CASSRRQPYNSPLHF. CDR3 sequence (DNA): TGTGCCAGCAGCAGGCGGCAGCCCTATAATTCACCCCTCCACTTT.

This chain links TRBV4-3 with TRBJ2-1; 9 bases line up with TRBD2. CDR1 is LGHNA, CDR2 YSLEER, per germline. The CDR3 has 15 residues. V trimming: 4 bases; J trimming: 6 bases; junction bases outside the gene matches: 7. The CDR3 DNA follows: TGCGCCAGCAGCCTGAGCGGGGGGAAACTCAATGAGCAGTTCTTC. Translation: CASSLSGGKLNEQFF.

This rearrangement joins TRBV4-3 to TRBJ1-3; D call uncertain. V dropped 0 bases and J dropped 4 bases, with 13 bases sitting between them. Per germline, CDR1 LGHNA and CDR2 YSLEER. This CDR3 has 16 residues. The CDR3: CASSQDSSGAGNTIYF. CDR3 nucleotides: TGCGCCAGCAGCCAAGATTCTTCGGGCGCGGGAAACACCATATATTTT.

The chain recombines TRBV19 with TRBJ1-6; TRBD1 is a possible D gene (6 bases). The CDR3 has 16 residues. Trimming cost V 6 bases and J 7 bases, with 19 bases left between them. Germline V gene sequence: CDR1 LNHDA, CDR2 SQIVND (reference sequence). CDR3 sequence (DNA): TGTGCCAGTAGATTACCCGGGGCAGGGGACAATTCACCCCTCCACTTT. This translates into CASRLPGAGDNSPLHF.

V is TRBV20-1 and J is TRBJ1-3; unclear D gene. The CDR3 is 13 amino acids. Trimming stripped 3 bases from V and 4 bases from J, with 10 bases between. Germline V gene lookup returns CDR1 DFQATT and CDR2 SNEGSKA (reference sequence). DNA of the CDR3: TGCAGTGCTAGTCATGGGCCAGGAAACACCATATATTTT. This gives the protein CSASHGPGNTIYF.

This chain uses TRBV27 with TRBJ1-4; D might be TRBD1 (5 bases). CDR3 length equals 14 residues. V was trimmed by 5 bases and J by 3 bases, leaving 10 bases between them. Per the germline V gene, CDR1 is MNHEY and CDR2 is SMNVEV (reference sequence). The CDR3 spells CASSPGRANEKLFF. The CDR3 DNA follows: TGTGCCAGCAGTCCAGGGAGAGCTAATGAAAAACTGTTTTTT.

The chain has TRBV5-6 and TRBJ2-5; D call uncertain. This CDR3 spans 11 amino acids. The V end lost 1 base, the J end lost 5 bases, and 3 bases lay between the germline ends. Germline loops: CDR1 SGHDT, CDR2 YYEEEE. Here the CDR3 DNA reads TGTGCCAGCAGCTTGTGGGAGACCCAGTACTTC. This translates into CASSLWETQYF.

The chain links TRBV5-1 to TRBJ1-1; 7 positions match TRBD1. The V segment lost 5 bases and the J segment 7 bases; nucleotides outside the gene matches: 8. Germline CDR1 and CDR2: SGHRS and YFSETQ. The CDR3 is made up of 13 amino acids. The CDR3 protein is CASRSGGDDEAFF. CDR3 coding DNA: TGCGCCAGCAGATCAGGGGGTGACGATGAAGCTTTCTTT.

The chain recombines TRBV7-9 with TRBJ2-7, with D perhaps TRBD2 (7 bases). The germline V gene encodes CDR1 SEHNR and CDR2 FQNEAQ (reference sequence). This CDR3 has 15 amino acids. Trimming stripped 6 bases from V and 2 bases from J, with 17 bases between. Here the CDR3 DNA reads TGTGCCAGCAGTTATCCGGGGGGCGGTACCTACGAGCAGTACTTC. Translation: CASSYPGGGTYEQYF.

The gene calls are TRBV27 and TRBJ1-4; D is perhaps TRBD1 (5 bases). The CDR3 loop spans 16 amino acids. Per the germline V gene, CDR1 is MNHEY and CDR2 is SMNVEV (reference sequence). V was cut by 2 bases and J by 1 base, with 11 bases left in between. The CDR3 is CASSLAGGVTNEKLFF. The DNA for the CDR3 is TGTGCCAGCAGTTTAGCTGGGGGGGTAACTAATGAAAAACTGTTTTTT.

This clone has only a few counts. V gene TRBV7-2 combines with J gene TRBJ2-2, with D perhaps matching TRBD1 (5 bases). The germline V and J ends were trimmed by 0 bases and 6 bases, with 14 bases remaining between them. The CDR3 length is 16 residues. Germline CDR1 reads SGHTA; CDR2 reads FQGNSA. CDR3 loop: CASSLAGPISPGELFF. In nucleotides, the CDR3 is TGTGCCAGCAGCTTAGCGGGGCCCATAAGCCCCGGGGAGCTGTTTTTT.